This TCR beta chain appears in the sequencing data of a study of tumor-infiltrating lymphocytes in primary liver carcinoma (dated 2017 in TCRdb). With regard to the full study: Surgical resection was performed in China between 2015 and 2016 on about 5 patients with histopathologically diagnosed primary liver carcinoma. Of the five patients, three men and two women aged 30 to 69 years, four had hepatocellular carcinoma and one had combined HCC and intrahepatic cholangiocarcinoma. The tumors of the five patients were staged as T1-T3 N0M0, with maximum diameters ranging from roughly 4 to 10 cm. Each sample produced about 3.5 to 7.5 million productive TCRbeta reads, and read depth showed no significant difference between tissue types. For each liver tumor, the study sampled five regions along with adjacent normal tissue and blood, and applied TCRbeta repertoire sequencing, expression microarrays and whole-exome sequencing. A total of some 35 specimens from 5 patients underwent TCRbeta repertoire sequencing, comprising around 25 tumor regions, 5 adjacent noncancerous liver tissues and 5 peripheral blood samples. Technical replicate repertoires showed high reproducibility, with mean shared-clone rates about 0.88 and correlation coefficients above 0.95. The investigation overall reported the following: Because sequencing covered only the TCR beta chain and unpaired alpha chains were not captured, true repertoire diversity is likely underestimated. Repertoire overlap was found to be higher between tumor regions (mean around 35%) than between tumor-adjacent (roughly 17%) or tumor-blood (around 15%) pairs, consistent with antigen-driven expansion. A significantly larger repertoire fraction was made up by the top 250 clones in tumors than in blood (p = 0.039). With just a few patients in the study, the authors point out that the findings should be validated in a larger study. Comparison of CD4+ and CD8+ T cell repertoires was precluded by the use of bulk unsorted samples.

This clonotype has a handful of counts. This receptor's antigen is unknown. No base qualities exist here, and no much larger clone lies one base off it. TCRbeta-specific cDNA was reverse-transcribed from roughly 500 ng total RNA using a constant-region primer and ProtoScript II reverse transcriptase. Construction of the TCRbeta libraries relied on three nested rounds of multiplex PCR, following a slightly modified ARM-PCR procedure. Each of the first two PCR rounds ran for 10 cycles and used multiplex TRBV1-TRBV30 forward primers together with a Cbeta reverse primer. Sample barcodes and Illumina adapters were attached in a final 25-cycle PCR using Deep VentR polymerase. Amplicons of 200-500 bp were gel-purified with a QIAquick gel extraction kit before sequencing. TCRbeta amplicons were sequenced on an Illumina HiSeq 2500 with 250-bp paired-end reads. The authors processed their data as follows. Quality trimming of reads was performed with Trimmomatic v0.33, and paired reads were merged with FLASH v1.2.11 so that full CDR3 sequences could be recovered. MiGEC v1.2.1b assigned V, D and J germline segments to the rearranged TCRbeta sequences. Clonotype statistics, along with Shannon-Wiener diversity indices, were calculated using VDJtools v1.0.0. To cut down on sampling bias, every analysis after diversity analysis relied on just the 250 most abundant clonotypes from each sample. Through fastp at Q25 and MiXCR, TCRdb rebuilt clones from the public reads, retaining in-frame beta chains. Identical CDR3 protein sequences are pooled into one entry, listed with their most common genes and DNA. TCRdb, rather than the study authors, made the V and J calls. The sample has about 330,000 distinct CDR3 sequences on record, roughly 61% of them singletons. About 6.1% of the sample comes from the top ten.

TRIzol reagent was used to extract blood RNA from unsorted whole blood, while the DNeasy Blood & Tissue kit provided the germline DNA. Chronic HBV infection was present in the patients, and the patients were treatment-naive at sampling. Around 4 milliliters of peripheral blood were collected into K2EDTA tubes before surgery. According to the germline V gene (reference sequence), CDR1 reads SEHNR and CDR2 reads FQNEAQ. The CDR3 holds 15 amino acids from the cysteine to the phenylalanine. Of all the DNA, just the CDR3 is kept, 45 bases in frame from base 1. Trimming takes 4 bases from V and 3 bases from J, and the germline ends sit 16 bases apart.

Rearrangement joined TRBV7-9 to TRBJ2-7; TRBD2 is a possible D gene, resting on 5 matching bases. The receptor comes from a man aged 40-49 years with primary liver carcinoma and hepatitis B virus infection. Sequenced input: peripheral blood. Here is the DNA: TGTGCCAGCAGCTCAAGCCGGGAAGTCGACTACGAGCAGTACTTC. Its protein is CASSSSREVDYEQYF. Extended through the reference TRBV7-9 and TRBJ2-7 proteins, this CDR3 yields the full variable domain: DTGVSQNPRHKITKRGQNVTFRCDPISEHNRLYWYRQTLGQGPEFLTYFQNEAQLEKSRLLSDRFSAERPKGSFSTLEIQRTEQGDSAMYLCASSSSREVDYEQYFGPGTRLTVT.